This entry features one TCR beta chain sequence. Its antigen is still unknown. There are 17 residues in the CDR3. V shed 3 bases, J shed 4 bases, and the junction held 13 bases outside the gene matches. CDR1 and CDR2 from the germline V gene are SGHRS and YFSETQ. Sequencing of TCR beta covered CD8+ and CD4+ T cells obtained from blood. The CD8+ and CD4+ T cells were isolated magnetically using a negative isolation approach, whereas the TEMRA cells were enriched by FACS. This sample is part of a study of CD8 T cells in Susac syndrome. The RNA, about 0.45 to 1 ug, was put through reverse transcription using random hexamers. The amplification used immunoSEQ multiplex PCR on TCR beta CDR3; it spanned 54 Vbeta and 13 Jbeta. MiXCR was run by TCRdb on the immunoSEQ multiplex PCR reads, yielding one entry per CDR3 protein. The table shows around 200,000 distinct CDR3 sequences, with about 94% occurring only once.

Whole-study results and caveats: Acknowledgment was made by the study that its TCR sequencing and HLA analysis involved a relatively small number of individuals.

The rearrangement uses TRBV5-1 and TRBJ2-5; TRBD2 aligns across 9 bases. The TCR comes from a human donor with multiple sclerosis. Sequencing used CD4+ T cells from PBMCs. The CDR3 nucleotides read TGCGCCAGCAGCTCGGCCCGACTAGCGGAGGGGAGAGAGACCCAGTACTTC. It translates to CASSSARLAEGRETQYF.